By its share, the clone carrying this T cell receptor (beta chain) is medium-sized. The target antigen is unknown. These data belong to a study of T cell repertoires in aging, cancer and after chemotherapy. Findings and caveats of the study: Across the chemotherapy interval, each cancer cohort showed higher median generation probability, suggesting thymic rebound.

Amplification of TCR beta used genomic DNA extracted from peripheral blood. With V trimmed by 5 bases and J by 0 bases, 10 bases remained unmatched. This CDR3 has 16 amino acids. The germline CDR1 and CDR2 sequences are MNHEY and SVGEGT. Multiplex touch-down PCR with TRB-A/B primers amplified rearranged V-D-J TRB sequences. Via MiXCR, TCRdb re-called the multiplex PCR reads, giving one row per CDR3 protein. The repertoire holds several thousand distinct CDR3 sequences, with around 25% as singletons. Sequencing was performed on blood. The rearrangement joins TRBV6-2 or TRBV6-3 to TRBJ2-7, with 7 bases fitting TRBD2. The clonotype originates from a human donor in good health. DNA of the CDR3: TGTGCCAGCAGTCTACTGTTTACGGGGGGCTCCTACGAGCAGTACTTC. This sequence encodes CASSLLFTGGSYEQYF.